The 20 T cell receptor beta chains below were found in one sample sequenced in a study of CD8+CD57+ T cells in acquired aplastic anemia. Genomic DNA, serving as template, underwent TCR beta VDJ and CDR3 profiling. From the reads, TCRdb called clonotypes with MiXCR, one entry per CDR3 protein. The data contain some 280,000 distinct CDR3 sequences, around three fifths of them singletons. The sequenced material came from sorted CD4+, CD8+, or CD8+CD57+ T cells (not recorded which) from PBMCs. All receptors derive from a human donor with severe aplastic anemia or a healthy control (not recorded which).

This clonotype was counted at least ten times. The CDR3 coding sequence is TGCGCCAGCAGCCACGGGGACGGGAAAGGCGAGACCCAGTACTTC. Residues: CASSHGDGKGETQYF. This chain joins TRBV4-1 and TRBJ2-5; tentatively, D is TRBD1 or TRBD2 (5 bases each). The V gene's germline CDR1 is MGHRA and CDR2 YSYEKL. CDR3 length: 15 amino acids. V lost 3 bases and J lost 5, with 16 bases in between.

As for this clonotype: This CDR3 is missing its conserved last phenylalanine or tryptophan, likely due to a read error. The limits of the CDR3 on the DNA are not certain, so only TCRdb's listed CDR3 is given. The V and J genes are TRBV20-1 and TRBJ2-3; TRBD2, the table's D call, was not compared with the DNA. Germline loops: CDR1 DFQATT, CDR2 SNEGSKA (reference sequence). The CDR3 is 12 residues long, counting both termini. CDR3: CSAPPSTSGVIR.

With respect to this clonotype: One end of the junction is discordant with germline, which a read error may explain. CDR3 sequence reads: CASSLLGDNEKLLF. DNA of the CDR3: TGCGCCAGCAGTTTGCTCGGGGATAATGAAAAACTGCTTTTT. The chain carries TRBV5-1 and TRBJ1-4, with D unclear. Germline V gene sequence: CDR1 SGHRS, CDR2 YFSETQ. The CDR3 is made up of 14 amino acids.

This clonotype was detected ten times or more. The chain uses TRBV12-3 or TRBV12-4 and TRBJ1-2, with 7 bases that match TRBD1. The V and J ends lost 6 bases and 8 bases, in that order; junction bases with no gene match: 9. The CDR3 has 13 residues. This CDR3 is CASRDRPVGGYTF. In DNA, the CDR3 is TGTGCCAGCAGGGACAGGCCAGTTGGGGGCTACACCTTC.

This rearrangement joins TRBV5-1 to TRBJ2-3; 14 bases are shared with TRBD2. Unmatched junction bases numbered 6, after V lost 4 bases and J lost 5 bases. The CDR3 loop spans 16 amino acids. Per germline, CDR1 SGHRS and CDR2 YFSETQ. The CDR3 loop is CASSTGTSGGRDTQYF. The DNA for the CDR3 is TGCGCCAGCAGCACCGGGACTAGCGGGGGCAGAGATACGCAGTATTTT.

This clonotype has a count of ten or more. The chain joins TRBV29-1 to TRBJ2-5, with 8 bases identical to TRBD1. Germline CDR1 reads SQVTM; CDR2 reads ANQGSEA. Trimming took 7 bases from V and 7 from J; bases not matched to a gene: 8. The length of the CDR3 is 12 residues. Written as DNA, the CDR3 is TGCAGCGCCGAACAGGGGGGTCGGACCCAGTACTTC. It translates to CSAEQGGRTQYF.

This clonotype appeared once. The chain carries TRBV24-1 and TRBJ2-2; D is unresolved. The germline gives CDR1 KGHDR, CDR2 SFDVKD. CDR3 length equals 14 residues. V was clipped by 3 bases and J by 4 bases, with 8 bases between them. The CDR3 region is CATSDARGTGELFF. As DNA, the CDR3 is TGTGCCACCAGTGATGCGCGAGGCACCGGGGAGCTGTTTTTT.

The rearrangement joins TRBV7-9 to TRBJ1-5; D gene ambiguous. Trimming cost V 1 base and J 4 bases, with 8 bases left between them. In germline, CDR1 is SEHNR, CDR2 FQNEAQ (reference sequence). The CDR3 runs 14 residues. The CDR3: CASSLDGFNQPQHF. In DNA form, the CDR3 reads TGTGCCAGCAGCTTAGATGGGTTTAATCAGCCCCAGCATTTT. Looking up the rest from reference TRBV7-9 and TRBJ1-5 gives the full variable domain: DTGVSQNPRHKITKRGQNVTFRCDPISEHNRLYWYRQTLGQGPEFLTYFQNEAQLEKSRLLSDRFSAERPKGSFSTLEIQRTEQGDSAMYLCASSLDGFNQPQHFGDGTRLSIL.

The chain joins TRBV7-3 to TRBJ1-1, with 7 positions matching TRBD1. J was trimmed by 0 bases and V by 5 bases; bases with no gene match: 9. Germline values: CDR1 SGHTA, CDR2 FQGTGA. CDR3 length: 16 residues. The CDR3 nucleotides read TGTGCCAGCAGCCCAGGCTCGGACAGGATGAACACTGAAGCTTTCTTT. Translation gives CASSPGSDRMNTEAFF.

In this sample, this clonotype turned up once. A junction end diverges from the germline sequence, so it may reflect a read error. The gene calls are TRBV6-4 and TRBJ2-7; D is undetermined. The CDR3 extends over 15 amino acids. Germline V lookup: CDR1 MRHNA, CDR2 SNTAGT. The DNA for the CDR3 is TGTGCCAGCAGTTACTCGACGGGCGTTTCCTACGAGCAGTACTTC. This gives the protein CASSYSTGVSYEQYF.

The rearrangement links TRBV7-2 to TRBJ1-5, with D unclear. The CDR3 is 17 amino acids. Germline CDR1 is SGHTA and CDR2 is FQGNSA. V lost 4 bases and J 0 bases, leaving 16 bases between the germline ends. The chain's CDR3 is CASSSGTMPYSNQPQHF. DNA of the CDR3: TGTGCCAGCAGCTCCGGCACCATGCCATATAGCAATCAGCCCCAGCATTTT.

The chain combines TRBV24-1 with TRBJ1-2; 7 nucleotides line up with TRBD1. CDR1 and CDR2 (germline): KGHDR, SFDVKD. V trimming: 2 bases; J trimming: 1 base; junction bases outside the gene matches: 6. CDR3 length: 16 amino acids. CDR3 bases: TGTGCCACCAGTGATTCGAGGACAGGTGATAACTATGGCTACACCTTC. Translation: CATSDSRTGDNYGYTF.

The table lists this clonotype with a count of one. The V and J genes are TRBV9 and TRBJ2-5, with 9 bases that match TRBD1. Trimming took 4 bases from V and 4 from J; bases not matched to a gene: 17. The CDR3 has 18 residues. Germline lookup yields CDR1 SGDLS and CDR2 YYNGEE. The CDR3 spells CASSPIPGQGGEGETQYF. In DNA form, the CDR3 reads TGTGCCAGCAGCCCTATACCGGGACAGGGTGGGGAAGGAGAGACCCAGTACTTC.

This clonotype was detected only a few times. The rearrangement joins TRBV30 to TRBJ2-1; maybe TRBD2 (6 bases). The CDR3 spans 15 residues. V was trimmed by 6 bases and J by 0 bases, leaving 15 bases between them. CDR1 and CDR2 from the germline V gene are GTSNPN and SVGIG (reference sequence). The DNA for the CDR3 is TGTGCCTGCCCTAGCCGGGGGAGCTCCTACAATGAGCAGTTCTTC. It specifies CACPSRGSSYNEQFF.

Points on this clonotype: One end of the junction fails to match germline, which may point to a read error. The gene calls are TRBV20-1 and TRBJ2-7; the D gene is possibly TRBD2 (5 bases). CDR3 size: 13 residues. Germline-derived CDR1 and CDR2 are DFQATT and SNEGSKA (reference sequence). The CDR3 sequence is CSVRDGPRGEQYF. The CDR3 DNA sequence: TGCAGTGTTAGAGATGGCCCTCGGGGCGAGCAGTACTTC.

The chain has TRBV20-1 and TRBJ2-5; 13 positions agree with TRBD2. The CDR3 covers 17 residues. Germline V gene data show CDR1 as DFQATT and CDR2 as SNEGSKA (reference sequence). V was pared by 6 bases and J by 0 bases, with 10 bases of the junction left unmatched. CDR3 loop: CSASRTSGGRDQETQYF. Written as DNA, the CDR3 is TGCAGTGCAAGCCGGACTAGCGGGGGCCGTGACCAAGAGACCCAGTACTTC.

This clonotype was recorded at least ten times. V gene TRBV4-1 combines with J gene TRBJ1-2, with D possibly being TRBD1 (5 bases). This CDR3 has 16 amino acids. Germline CDR1 MGHRA, CDR2 YSYEKL. The V gene lost 0 bases and the J gene lost 4 bases, with 15 bases spanning the gap. The CDR3 sequence is CASSQDFTGSIYGYTF. In DNA form, the CDR3 reads TGCGCCAGCAGCCAAGATTTCACAGGATCTATCTATGGCTACACCTTC.

The rearrangement links TRBV12-3 or TRBV12-4 to TRBJ2-7, with D perhaps matching TRBD1 (5 bases). Deletions cut 3 bases from V and 3 bases from J, with 9 bases between. The CDR3 covers 13 residues. CDR3 DNA: TGTGCCAGCAGTTTTGGGGCCCACTACGAGCAGTACTTC. This codes for CASSFGAHYEQYF.

In its sample, this clonotype was seen many times. The chain combines TRBV5-1 with TRBJ1-3; 10 positions agree with TRBD1. With 4 bases clipped from V and 0 bases from J, the junction kept 4 bases outside the gene matches. The CDR3 is 16 amino acids. Germline CDR1 SGHRS, CDR2 YFSETQ. The CDR3 sequence is CASSAGTGASGNTIYF. CDR3 nucleotide sequence: TGCGCCAGCAGCGCGGGGACAGGGGCCTCTGGAAACACCATATATTTT.

This clonotype was counted ten times or more. The J gene is TRBJ2-2, the V gene TRBV5-1; D unresolved. Germline loops: CDR1 SGHRS, CDR2 YFSETQ. CDR3 length equals 14 residues. Trimming stripped 0 bases from V and 3 bases from J, with 6 bases between. CDR3 sequence (DNA): TGCGCCAGCAGCTTGGCCACCTACACCGGGGAGCTGTTTTTT. Translation gives CASSLATYTGELFF.